The 25 T cell receptor beta chains reported below all come from one sample, sequenced in a study of T cell changes during pregnancy in multiple sclerosis. Method: immunoSEQ multiplex PCR; TCRdb's copy keeps in-frame clones and lacks some. The profile shows over 70,000 clones, about 94% of them singletons. The starting material was peripheral blood, obtained in the first trimester of pregnancy. The receptors were sampled from a female donor in good health, enrolled as a control in a pregnancy study.

The rearrangement uses TRBV9 and TRBJ1-2; D might be TRBD1 (6 bases). V lost 0 bases and J 5 bases, leaving 8 bases between the germline ends. The CDR3 spans 13 residues. Germline CDR1 SGDLS, CDR2 YYNGEE. This CDR3 reads CASSVGQGYGYTF. The DNA for the CDR3 is TGTGCCAGCAGCGTAGGGCAGGGGTATGGCTACACCTTC.

This chain joins TRBV30 and TRBJ1-5, with 8 nucleotides matching TRBD1. The length of the CDR3 is 17 residues. In germline, CDR1 is GTSNPN, CDR2 SVGIG (reference sequence). The ends lost 5 bases at V and 0 bases at J; junction bases unmatched: 12. CDR3 sequence (DNA): TGTGCCTGGGATAGGGGGCGGACAGGGATTAGCAATCAGCCCCAGCATTTT. Its protein product is CAWDRGRTGISNQPQHF.

The V call is TRBV27, the J call TRBJ2-1, with 11 nucleotides matching TRBD2. The trim removed 6 bases at V and 7 bases at J, leaving 11 bases unmatched. Germline values: CDR1 MNHEY, CDR2 SMNVEV (reference sequence). CDR3 size: 16 residues. CDR3 sequence (DNA): TGTGCCAGCAGCTTACCCTTAGCGGGAGGGCTGAATGAGCAGTTCTTC. Protein sequence: CASSLPLAGGLNEQFF.

This chain connects TRBV7-7 to TRBJ1-1; D is perhaps TRBD1 (5 bases). The CDR3 extends over 15 amino acids. The ends were cut back, 7 bases at V and 0 bases at J, with 15 bases in the middle. Germline assignment: CDR1 SSHAT and CDR2 FNYEAQ (reference sequence). In nucleotides, the CDR3 is TGTGCCAGCACCCCGGGCTGGGGGGTGAACACTGAAGCTTTCTTT. Residues: CASTPGWGVNTEAFF.

The gene calls are TRBV4-1 and TRBJ2-5, with D possibly matching TRBD2 (5 bases). V gave up 3 bases and J gave up 2 bases, with 7 bases separating them. Germline values: CDR1 MGHRA, CDR2 YSYEKL. This CDR3 has 13 residues. CDR3 DNA sequence: TGCGCCAGCAGCCAGGGAGTACAAGAGACCCAGTACTTC. It encodes CASSQGVQETQYF.

The CDR3 spells CASRIADSYNEQFF. The CDR3 nucleotides read TGTGCCAGCAGGATAGCGGATTCCTACAATGAGCAGTTCTTC. The chain has TRBV2 and TRBJ2-1; tentative D call: TRBD2 (6 bases). Germline CDR1 reads SNHLY; CDR2 reads FYNNEI. V was clipped by 6 bases and J by 1 base, with 10 bases between them. The CDR3 consists of 14 residues.

Only one count was recorded for this clone. This chain joins TRBV5-1 and TRBJ2-1; TRBD2 is a possible D gene (6 bases). The CDR3 contains 17 residues. V was shortened by 3 bases and J by 6 bases, with 22 bases between the two germline ends. In germline, CDR1 is SGHRS, CDR2 YFSETQ. CDR3 nucleotides: TGCGCCAGCAGCTCCACAGGAGGGTTATACAATCGCAATGAGCAGTTCTTC. Amino acid sequence: CASSSTGGLYNRNEQFF.

The genes are TRBV18 and TRBJ2-7, with 10 bases aligning to TRBD1. Unmatched junction bases numbered 7, after V lost 3 bases and J lost 5 bases. Germline V gene data show CDR1 as KGHSH and CDR2 as LQKENI. This CDR3 comprises 15 residues. CDR3 sequence (DNA): TGTGCCAGCTCACCCATCGACAGGGGGCAGAACGAGCAGTACTTC. It is translated as CASSPIDRGQNEQYF.

The J gene is TRBJ1-2, the V gene TRBV9, with 7 bases aligning to TRBD1. The CDR3 runs 15 residues. V shed 4 bases, J shed 5 bases, and the junction held 11 bases outside the gene matches. Germline assignment: CDR1 SGDLS and CDR2 YYNGEE. For the CDR3, the DNA is TGTGCCAGCAGCACCCTAGGGGGCGGGATATATGGCTACACCTTC. Protein sequence: CASSTLGGGIYGYTF.

This rearrangement joins TRBV28 to TRBJ2-7; 8 bases line up with TRBD2. The CDR3 consists of 14 residues. The germline V gene has CDR1 MDHEN and CDR2 SYDVKM. Trimming at V came to 8 bases and at J to 4 bases, leaving 10 bases not matched to a gene. CDR3: CASYTGGRGYEQYF. CDR3 DNA sequence: TGTGCCAGCTACACGGGGGGGAGAGGATACGAGCAGTACTTC.

The rearrangement links TRBV27 to TRBJ2-3; possible D gene TRBD2, 5 bases. The CDR3 sequence is 13 residues long. Germline V gene data show CDR1 as MNHEY and CDR2 as SMNVEV (reference sequence). V gave up 8 bases and J gave up 2 bases, with 11 bases separating them. The CDR3 coding sequence is TGTGCCAGCGGAGGAATCCTCACAGATACGCAGTATTTT. This translates into CASGGILTDTQYF.

The J gene is TRBJ2-5, the V gene TRBV2; the D gene is possibly TRBD2 (6 bases). Trimming took off 9 bases at V and 6 bases at J, with 11 bases between the two ends. Germline CDR1 reads SNHLY; CDR2 reads FYNNEI. This CDR3 has 11 amino acids. This CDR3 is CARSGEKTQYF. CDR3 sequence (DNA): TGTGCCAGGTCGGGAGAGAAGACCCAGTACTTC.

The chain is built from TRBV9 and TRBJ2-1; D is undetermined. Looked up from germline, CDR1 is SGDLS and CDR2 is YYNGEE. V dropped 0 bases and J dropped 4 bases, with 8 bases sitting between them. The CDR3 spans 14 residues. The CDR3 is CASSVDADYNEQFF. Written as DNA, the CDR3 is TGTGCCAGCAGCGTAGATGCAGATTACAATGAGCAGTTCTTC.

The chain employs TRBV27 and TRBJ2-1; tentative D call: TRBD2 (7 bases). The CDR3 covers 12 residues. The germline gives CDR1 MNHEY, CDR2 SMNVEV (reference sequence). Deletions cut 4 bases from V and 10 bases from J, with 11 bases between. DNA of the CDR3: TGTGCCAGCAGTTGGGGGAGGGGGGAGCAGTTCTTC. Its protein product is CASSWGRGEQFF.

V is TRBV27 and J is TRBJ2-3; 11 nucleotides align to TRBD2. This CDR3 region has 20 residues. Trimming at V came to 1 base and at J to 0 bases, leaving 12 bases not matched to a gene. Germline CDR1 is MNHEY and CDR2 is SMNVEV (reference sequence). The CDR3: CASSLYFGTSGRFSTDTQYF. The CDR3 nucleotides are TGTGCCAGCAGTTTATATTTCGGGACTAGCGGACGATTTAGCACAGATACGCAGTATTTT.

Regarding this clone: Other DNA sequences in this specimen translate into the identical CDR3. The V call is TRBV2, the J call TRBJ2-7, with D unresolved. The CDR3 has 12 residues. The V end lost 6 bases, the J end lost 3 bases, and 9 bases lay between the germline ends. Germline V gives CDR1 SNHLY, CDR2 FYNNEI. CDR3 nucleotides: TGTGCCAGCAGCACACAGAGCTACGAGCAGTACTTC. Translating gives CASSTQSYEQYF.

This clone has just a few counts. The chain is built from TRBV7-9 and TRBJ1-1; D uncertain. This CDR3 spans 13 amino acids. Germline CDR1 and CDR2: SEHNR and FQNEAQ (reference sequence). Trimming left V 3 bases short and J 1 base short, with 6 bases between. The CDR3 region is CASSFYRNTEAFF. The CDR3 DNA reads TGTGCCAGCAGCTTCTACAGGAACACTGAAGCTTTCTTT. Full variable domain (outside the CDR3, taken from reference TRBV7-9 and TRBJ1-1): DTGVSQNPRHKITKRGQNVTFRCDPISEHNRLYWYRQTLGQGPEFLTYFQNEAQLEKSRLLSDRFSAERPKGSFSTLEIQRTEQGDSAMYLCASSFYRNTEAFFGQGTRLTVV.

The chain combines TRBV5-1 with TRBJ2-2, with D hard to call. CDR1 and CDR2 from the germline V gene are SGHRS and YFSETQ. Trimming removed 0 bases at V and 7 bases at J, with 10 bases between. There are 14 residues in the CDR3. Here the CDR3 reads CASSLADLSGELFF. As DNA, the CDR3 is TGCGCCAGCAGCTTGGCCGATCTCAGCGGGGAGCTGTTTTTT.

The chain is built from TRBV5-1 and TRBJ2-7; D possibly corresponds to TRBD1 (6 bases). The CDR3 extends over 13 amino acids. V was trimmed by 7 bases and J by 0 bases, leaving 11 bases between them. Germline V gene data show CDR1 as SGHRS and CDR2 as YFSETQ. The CDR3 loop is CASGRDNSYEQYF. The CDR3 DNA reads as TGCGCCAGCGGCAGGGACAACTCCTACGAGCAGTACTTC.

The genes are TRBV28 and TRBJ2-1, with D possibly matching TRBD2 (6 bases). CDR1 is MDHEN and CDR2 is SYDVKM in the germline V gene. There are 15 residues in the CDR3. The V end was cut by 8 bases, the J end by 7 bases, with 21 bases between. Here the CDR3 DNA reads TGTGCCAGCGGCCCTGGAGGGAGTGGTAAAAATGAGCAGTTCTTC. Protein product: CASGPGGSGKNEQFF.

The chain recombines TRBV7-2 with TRBJ2-7; 15 nucleotides align to TRBD2. The CDR3 runs 15 residues. CDR1 is SGHTA and CDR2 is FQGNSA in the germline V gene. J lost 5 bases, V lost 5 bases, and 4 bases had no gene match. For the CDR3, the DNA is TGTGCCAGCAGCCTAGGGACTAGCGGGAGGAACGAGCAGTACTTC. It codes for CASSLGTSGRNEQYF.

This chain uses TRBV28 with TRBJ2-7, with 9 nucleotides matching TRBD1. The CDR3 has 15 residues. The trim removed 6 bases at V and 3 bases at J, leaving 9 bases unmatched. The germline gives CDR1 MDHEN, CDR2 SYDVKM. CDR3 coding DNA: TGTGCCAGCAGCTCGACGGACAGGGGAGTCTACGAGCAGTACTTC. It codes for CASSSTDRGVYEQYF.

The chain combines TRBV2 with TRBJ2-1, with TRBD2 matching over 9 bases. V shed 6 bases and J 9 bases; nucleotides not matched to a gene: 12. CDR1 and CDR2 (germline): SNHLY, FYNNEI. The CDR3 is made up of 15 amino acids. The DNA for the CDR3 is TGTGCCAGCAGGGACTTAGCGGGAGATTATGGTGAGCAGTTCTTC. Protein product: CASRDLAGDYGEQFF. The complete variable domain, with remaining parts taken from reference TRBV2 and TRBJ2-1, reads EPEVTQTPSHQVTQMGQEVILRCVPISNHLYFYWYRQILGQKVEFLVSFYNNEISEKSEIFDDQFSVERPDGSNFTLKIRSTKLEDSAMYFCASRDLAGDYGEQFFGPGTRLTVL.

CDR3 nucleotides: TGTGCCAGCAGTGCCCAGGCCCTCGGGACTAGCGGGAGGGACTACAATGAGCAGTTCTTC. This sequence encodes CASSAQALGTSGRDYNEQFF. The genes are TRBV2 and TRBJ2-1; 16 bases are shared with TRBD2. This CDR3 region has 20 residues. The germline V gene has CDR1 SNHLY and CDR2 FYNNEI. Trimming cost V 4 bases and J 3 bases; bases outside gene matches: 12.

The chain employs TRBV28 and TRBJ2-7; 7 bases fit TRBD1. V shed 9 bases and J 0 bases; nucleotides not matched to a gene: 5. Germline CDR1 is MDHEN and CDR2 is SYDVKM. This CDR3 region has 13 residues. Written as DNA, the CDR3 is TGTGCCAGTCAACGGGACAGCTCCTACGAGCAGTACTTC. Amino acids: CASQRDSSYEQYF.